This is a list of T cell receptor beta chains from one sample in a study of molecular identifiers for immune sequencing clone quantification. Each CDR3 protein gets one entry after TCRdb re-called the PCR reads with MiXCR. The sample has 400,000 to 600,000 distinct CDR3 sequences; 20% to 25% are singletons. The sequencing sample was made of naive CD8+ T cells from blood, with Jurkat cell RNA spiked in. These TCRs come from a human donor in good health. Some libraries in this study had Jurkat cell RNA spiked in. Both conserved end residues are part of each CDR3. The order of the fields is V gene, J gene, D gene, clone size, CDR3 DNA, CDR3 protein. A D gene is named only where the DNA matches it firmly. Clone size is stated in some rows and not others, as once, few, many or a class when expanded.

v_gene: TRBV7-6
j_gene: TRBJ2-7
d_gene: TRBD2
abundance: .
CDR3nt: TGTGCCAGCAGTTTCGGGACTAGTCACACCTACGGGCAGTACTTC
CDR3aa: CASSFGTSHTYGQYF

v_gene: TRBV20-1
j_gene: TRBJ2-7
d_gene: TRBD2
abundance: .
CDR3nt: TGCAGTGCTAGAGGGAGCGGGAGTAGTCCCTCCTACGAGCAGTACTTC
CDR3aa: CSARGSGSSPSYEQYF

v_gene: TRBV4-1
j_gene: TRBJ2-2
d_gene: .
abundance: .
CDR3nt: TGCGCCAGCAGCCTCCGGGACCAGAACACCGGGGAGCTGTTTTTT
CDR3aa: CASSLRDQNTGELFF

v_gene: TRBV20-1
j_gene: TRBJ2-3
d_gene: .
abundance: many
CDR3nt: TGCAGTGCTAGTCTTCTGGCGAACACAGATACGCAGTATTTT
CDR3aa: CSASLLANTDTQYF

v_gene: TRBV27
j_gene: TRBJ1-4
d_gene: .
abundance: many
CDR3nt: TGTGCCAGCAGTTTCCAGACAAATGAAAAACTGTTTTTT
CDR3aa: CASSFQTNEKLFF

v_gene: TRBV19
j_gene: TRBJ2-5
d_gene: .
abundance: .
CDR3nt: TGTGCCAGTAGTATCACGTCTCGAGGCAGGAGAATCCAAGAGACCCAGTACTTC
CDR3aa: CASSITSRGRRIQETQYF

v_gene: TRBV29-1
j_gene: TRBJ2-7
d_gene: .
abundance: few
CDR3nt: TGCAGCGTGAAACAGGGTTACGAGCAGTACTTC
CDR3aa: CSVKQGYEQYF

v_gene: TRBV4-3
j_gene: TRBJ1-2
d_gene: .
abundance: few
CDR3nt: TGCGCCAGCAGCCAAGTGGAGAAAGGGGCAGATAACTATGGCTACACCTTC
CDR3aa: CASSQVEKGADNYGYTF

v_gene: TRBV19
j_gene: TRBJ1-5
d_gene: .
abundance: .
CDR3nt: TGTGCCAGTAGTGTCGGAGGAGGGATGAAGCCCCAGCATTTT
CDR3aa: CASSVGGGMKPQHF

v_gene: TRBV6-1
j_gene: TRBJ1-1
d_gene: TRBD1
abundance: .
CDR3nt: TGTGCCAGCAGTGGAGACAGGGGGTACACTGAAGCTTTCTTT
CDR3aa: CASSGDRGYTEAFF

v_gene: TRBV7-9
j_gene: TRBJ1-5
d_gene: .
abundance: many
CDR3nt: TGTGCCAGCAGCTTAGGACACCATAGCAATCAGCCCCAGCATTTT
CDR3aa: CASSLGHHSNQPQHF

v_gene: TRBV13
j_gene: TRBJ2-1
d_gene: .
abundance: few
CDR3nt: TGTGCCAGCAACCGGGAGCCGAGCTCCTACAATGAGCAGTTCTTC
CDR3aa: CASNREPSSYNEQFF

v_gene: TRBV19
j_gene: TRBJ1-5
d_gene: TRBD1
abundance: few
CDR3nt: TGTGCCAGTAGTATGGACAGGGGCCACTATCAGCCCCAGCATTTT
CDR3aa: CASSMDRGHYQPQHF

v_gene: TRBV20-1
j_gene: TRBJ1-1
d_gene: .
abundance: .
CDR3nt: TGCAGTGCTTCCCGGGGGGGCAGGGGCGAAAACACTGAAGCTTTCTTT
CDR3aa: CSASRGGRGENTEAFF

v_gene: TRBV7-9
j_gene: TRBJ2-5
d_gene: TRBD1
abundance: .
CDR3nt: TGTGCCAGCAGCCTGAGTTACAGGGGAGAGACCCAGTACTTC
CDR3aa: CASSLSYRGETQYF

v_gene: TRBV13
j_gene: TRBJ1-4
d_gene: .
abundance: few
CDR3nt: TGTGCCAGCAGCCACGTGGGAGAAAAACTGTTTTTT
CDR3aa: CASSHVGEKLFF

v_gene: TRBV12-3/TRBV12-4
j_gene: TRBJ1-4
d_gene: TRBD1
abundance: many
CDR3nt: TGTGCCAGCACCCTACGGACAGGGGCGGTTGAAAAACTGTTTTTT
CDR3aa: CASTLRTGAVEKLFF

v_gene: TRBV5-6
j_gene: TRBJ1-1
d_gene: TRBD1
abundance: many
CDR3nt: TGTGCCAGCAGCTTAACAGGGGGAGACACTGAAGCTTTCTTT
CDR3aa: CASSLTGGDTEAFF

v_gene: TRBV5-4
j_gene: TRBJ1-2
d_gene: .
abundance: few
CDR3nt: TGTGCCAGCAGCTCGGACTGGAGAGGCTATGGCTACACCTTC
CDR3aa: CASSSDWRGYGYTF

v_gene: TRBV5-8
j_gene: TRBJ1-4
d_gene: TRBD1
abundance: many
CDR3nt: TGTGCCAGCAGCTTGGGACAGGGGGCGCAGAATGAAAAACTGTTTTTT
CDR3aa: CASSLGQGAQNEKLFF

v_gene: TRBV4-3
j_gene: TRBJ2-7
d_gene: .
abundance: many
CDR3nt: TGCGCCAGCAGCCAAGAGATCAGAGCAAGCTCCTACGAGCAGTACTTC
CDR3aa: CASSQEIRASSYEQYF

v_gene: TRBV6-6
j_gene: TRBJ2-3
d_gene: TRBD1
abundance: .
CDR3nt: TGTGCCAGCAGTTTGGGACAGGGGGGAGATACGCAGTATTTT
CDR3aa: CASSLGQGGDTQYF

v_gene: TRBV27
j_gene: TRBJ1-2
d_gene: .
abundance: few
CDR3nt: TGTGCCAGCAGTCCCACAGGGATCGATGGCTACACCTTC
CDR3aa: CASSPTGIDGYTF

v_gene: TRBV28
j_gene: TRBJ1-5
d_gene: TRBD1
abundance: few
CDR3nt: TGTGCCAGCCTACAGGACAGGCCAAATCAGCCCCAGCATTTT
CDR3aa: CASLQDRPNQPQHF

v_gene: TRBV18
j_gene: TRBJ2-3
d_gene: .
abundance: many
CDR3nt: TGTGCCAGCTCACCACCGGGTAGCGGCTACACAGATACGCAGTATTTT
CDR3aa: CASSPPGSGYTDTQYF

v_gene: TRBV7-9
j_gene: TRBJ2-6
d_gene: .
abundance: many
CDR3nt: TGTGCCAGCAGCTTACAGGGCTGGGATGGGGCCAACGTCCTGACTTTC
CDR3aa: CASSLQGWDGANVLTF

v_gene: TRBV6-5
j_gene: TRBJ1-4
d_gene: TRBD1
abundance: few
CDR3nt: TGTGCCAGCAGACAGGGGCCCGGTGAAAAACTGTTTTTT
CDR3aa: CASRQGPGEKLFF

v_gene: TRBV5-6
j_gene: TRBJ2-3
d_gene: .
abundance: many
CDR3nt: TGTGCCAGCAGCTTTGGGCGGAGATCAGATACGCAGTATTTT
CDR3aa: CASSFGRRSDTQYF

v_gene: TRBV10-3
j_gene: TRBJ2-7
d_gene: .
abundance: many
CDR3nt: TGTGCCATCAGTGAGGCGGGATTAGGGGGTGAGCAGTACTTC
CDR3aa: CAISEAGLGGEQYF

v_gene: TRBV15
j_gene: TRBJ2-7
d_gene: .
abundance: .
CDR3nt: TGTGCCACCAGCAGATCGGGGACGGCGAGCTACGAGCAGTACTTC
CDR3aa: CATSRSGTASYEQYF

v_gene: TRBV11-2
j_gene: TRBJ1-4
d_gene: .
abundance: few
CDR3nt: TGTGCCAGCAGCCTGTGGGGGGATAATGAAAAACTGTTTTTT
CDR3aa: CASSLWGDNEKLFF

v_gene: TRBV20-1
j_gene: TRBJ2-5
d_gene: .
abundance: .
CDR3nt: TGCAGTGCCAGGGGGTCGGCGGGGACTAAAGAGACCCAGTACTTC
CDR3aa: CSARGSAGTKETQYF

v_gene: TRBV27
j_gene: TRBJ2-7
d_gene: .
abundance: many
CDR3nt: TGTGCCAGCAGTTTATCCCTAGGATCCGAGCAGTACTTC
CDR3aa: CASSLSLGSEQYF

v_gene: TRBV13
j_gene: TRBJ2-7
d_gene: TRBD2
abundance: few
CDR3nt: TGTGCCAGCAGCTTAGGTAGGCCTAGCGGTTCCTACGAGCAGTACTTC
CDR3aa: CASSLGRPSGSYEQYF

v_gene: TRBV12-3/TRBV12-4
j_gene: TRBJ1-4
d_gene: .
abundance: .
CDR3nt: TGTGCCAGCAGACAGTCATCTACAACTAATGAAAAACTGTTTTTT
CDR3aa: CASRQSSTTNEKLFF

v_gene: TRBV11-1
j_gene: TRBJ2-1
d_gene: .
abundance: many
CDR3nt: TGTGCCAGCAGCTTAGTCGGGGGCGACGAGCAGTTCTTC
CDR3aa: CASSLVGGDEQFF

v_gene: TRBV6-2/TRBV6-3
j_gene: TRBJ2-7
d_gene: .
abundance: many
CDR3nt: TGTGCCAGCAGTTACTTTCAGGGGAAATACGAGCAGTACTTC
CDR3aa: CASSYFQGKYEQYF

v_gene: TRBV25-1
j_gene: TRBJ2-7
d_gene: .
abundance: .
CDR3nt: TGTGCCAGCAATCCCCAGGGAGACTCCTACGAGCAGTACTTC
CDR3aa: CASNPQGDSYEQYF

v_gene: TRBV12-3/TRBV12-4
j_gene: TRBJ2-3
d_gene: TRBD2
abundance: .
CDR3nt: TGTGCCAGCAGTTTAATGCGGGGGGCGACAGATACGCAGTATTTT
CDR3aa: CASSLMRGATDTQYF

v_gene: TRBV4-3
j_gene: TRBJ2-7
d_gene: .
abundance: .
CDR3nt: TGCGCCAGCAGCCAAGGACCGGGGCGTGTGTACGAGCAGTACTTC
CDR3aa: CASSQGPGRVYEQYF

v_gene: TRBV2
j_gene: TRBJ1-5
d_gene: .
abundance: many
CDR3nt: TGTGCCAGCAGTGACCCTGGGCAGAGCAATCAGCCCCAGCATTTT
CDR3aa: CASSDPGQSNQPQHF

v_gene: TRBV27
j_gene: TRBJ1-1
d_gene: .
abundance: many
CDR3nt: TGTGCCAGTTCTGACAGTAGCGCGGTTATGGAAGAAGCTTTCTTT
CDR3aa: CASSDSSAVMEEAFF

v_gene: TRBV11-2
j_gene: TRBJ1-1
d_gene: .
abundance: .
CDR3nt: TGTGCCAGCAGCTCCCCAGTACAGAACACTGAAGCTTTCTTT
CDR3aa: CASSSPVQNTEAFF

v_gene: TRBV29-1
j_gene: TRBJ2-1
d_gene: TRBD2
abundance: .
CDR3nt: TGCAGCGTTGATCCGGGACTAAACTACAATGAGCAGTTCTTC
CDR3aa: CSVDPGLNYNEQFF